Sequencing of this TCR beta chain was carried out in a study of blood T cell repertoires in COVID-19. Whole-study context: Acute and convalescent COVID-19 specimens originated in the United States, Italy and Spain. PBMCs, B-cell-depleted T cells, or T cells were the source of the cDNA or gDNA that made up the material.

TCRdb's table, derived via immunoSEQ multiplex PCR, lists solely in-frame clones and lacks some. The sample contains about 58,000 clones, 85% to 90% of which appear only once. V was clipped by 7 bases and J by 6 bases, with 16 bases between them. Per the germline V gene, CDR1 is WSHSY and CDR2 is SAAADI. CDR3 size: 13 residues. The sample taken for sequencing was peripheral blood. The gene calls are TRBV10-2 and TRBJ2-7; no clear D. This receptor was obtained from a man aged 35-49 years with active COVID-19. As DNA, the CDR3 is TGCGCCAGCACCACGCATCCCCGAGGCGAGCAGTACTTC. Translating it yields CASTTHPRGEQYF.